The clone carrying this T cell receptor (beta chain) has just a few counts. Its antigen is undetermined. Treatment here: roughly 10-day PBMC culture with coronavirus spike peptide pools or control peptides (ViraFEST assay). This specimen belongs to a study of vaccination and CD4 T cells after COVID-19. V shed 0 bases and J shed 3 bases, with 12 bases lying between them. This CDR3 is 15 amino acids long. The germline CDR1 and CDR2 sequences are DFQATT and SNEGSKA (reference sequence). The Oncomine TCR Beta short-read assay was applied to DNA of cultured CD4+ T cells. TCRdb re-called the PCR reads through MiXCR, storing one row per CDR3 protein. In the table there are about 14,000 distinct CDR3 sequences, roughly 61% of which are singletons.

This clonotype was sampled from a human donor who had recovered from COVID-19. Sequencing used CD4+ T cells from blood, cultured in vitro. This rearrangement joins TRBV20-1 to TRBJ2-4; D call uncertain. The CDR3 region has the DNA TGCAGTGCTAGAGATGGGCGTGGAGTCAAAAACATTCAGTACTTC. Translated: CSARDGRGVKNIQYF.